These T cell receptor beta chains were read from a single sample in a study of neurological immune-mediated disorders. TCRdb reprocessed the 5' RACE reads with MiXCR, giving one entry per CDR3 protein. The sample shows tens of thousands of distinct CDR3 sequences, around 3.5% of them seen only once. Specimen: PBMCs. These TCRs come from a man aged 55 to 70 with multiple sclerosis. CDR3s include the opening cysteine and the closing phenylalanine or tryptophan. Each record gives: D gene, V gene, clone size, J gene, CDR3 DNA, CDR3 protein. D genes are given only for firm matches. Not all rows give a size; the values are once, few, many and, for expanded clones, a class.

D: -; V: TRBV7-6; size: -; J: TRBJ2-7; DNA: TGTGCCAGCAGCTTAGACAGAACCTACGAGCAGTACTTC; CDR3: CASSLDRTYEQYF
D: TRBD2; V: TRBV28; size: -; J: TRBJ2-1; DNA: TGTGCCAGCAGTTTCCCTGTGGAGCGGGAGGGCGGTGAGCAGTTCTTC; CDR3: CASSFPVEREGGEQFF
D: TRBD2; V: TRBV5-1; size: many; J: TRBJ2-7; DNA: TGCGCCAGCAGCCTTACGGGCAAGCGGGGGATCTACGAGCAGTACTTC; CDR3: CASSLTGKRGIYEQYF
D: -; V: TRBV5-1; size: -; J: TRBJ1-1; DNA: TGCGCCAGCAGCTTTACTCAGGGAGGAACTGAAGCTTTCTTT; CDR3: CASSFTQGGTEAFF
D: -; V: TRBV19; size: -; J: TRBJ1-2; DNA: TGTGCCAGTAGTATAGCCAGGGACTATGGCTACACCTTC; CDR3: CASSIARDYGYTF
D: -; V: TRBV5-1; size: many; J: TRBJ1-1; DNA: TGCGCCAGCAGCTTGGCCGGGACGAACACTGAAGCTTTCTTT; CDR3: CASSLAGTNTEAFF
D: TRBD2; V: TRBV11-2; size: many; J: TRBJ2-7; DNA: TGTGCCAGCAGCTTGGGACTAGCGGGAACCGACCAGTACTTC; CDR3: CASSLGLAGTDQYF
D: -; V: TRBV2; size: many; J: TRBJ1-5; DNA: TGTGCCAGCAGTGAACAGAGTTATCAGCCCCAGCATTTT; CDR3: CASSEQSYQPQHF
D: -; V: TRBV14; size: many; J: TRBJ1-1; DNA: TGTGCCAGCAGCAAACAGGGTAACATGAACACTGAAGCTTTCTTT; CDR3: CASSKQGNMNTEAFF
D: -; V: TRBV19; size: many; J: TRBJ1-2; DNA: TGTGCCAGTAGTCCTGACGTGGACTATGGCTACACCTTC; CDR3: CASSPDVDYGYTF
D: -; V: TRBV5-1; size: many; J: TRBJ2-1; DNA: TGCGCCAGCAGCCCTTCGTGGGATGAGCAGTTCTTC; CDR3: CASSPSWDEQFF
D: -; V: TRBV12-3/TRBV12-4; size: many; J: TRBJ2-1; DNA: TGTGCCAGCAGTCCTCGGGCCAATGAGCAGTTCTTC; CDR3: CASSPRANEQFF
D: TRBD1; V: TRBV6-1; size: -; J: TRBJ2-7; DNA: TGTGCCAGCAGCCCTCGCGGACAGGGGGTTAGTGAGCAGTACTTC; CDR3: CASSPRGQGVSEQYF
D: TRBD1; V: TRBV18; size: many; J: TRBJ2-7; DNA: TGTGCCAGCTCACCAACTCCGGGACAGGGAAACTACGAGCAGTACTTC; CDR3: CASSPTPGQGNYEQYF
D: -; V: TRBV20-1; size: many; J: TRBJ2-1; DNA: TGCAGTGCTAGAGACAGGGGTGAGCACAATGAGCAGTTCTTC; CDR3: CSARDRGEHNEQFF
D: -; V: TRBV20-1; size: many; J: TRBJ2-7; DNA: TGCAGTGCTAGAGACGAGAGGGGCTACGAGCAGTACTTC; CDR3: CSARDERGYEQYF
D: -; V: TRBV12-3/TRBV12-4; size: few; J: TRBJ1-3; DNA: TGTGCCAGCAGTTTTGGGGGTACAGGAAACACCATATATTTT; CDR3: CASSFGGTGNTIYF
D: TRBD1; V: TRBV20-1; size: few; J: TRBJ1-2; DNA: TGCAGTGCCGATCTATCCCGGGACAGGGGTGACTATGGCTACACCTTC; CDR3: CSADLSRDRGDYGYTF
D: TRBD1; V: TRBV27; size: many; J: TRBJ2-7; DNA: TGTGCCAGCAGTTTGCGGACAGGGACTTCTAAGCAGTACTTC; CDR3: CASSLRTGTSKQYF
D: TRBD2; V: TRBV20-1; size: many; J: TRBJ2-1; DNA: TGCAGTGCACTAGCGGGAGGCGACAATGAGCAGTTCTTC; CDR3: CSALAGGDNEQFF
D: TRBD1; V: TRBV24-1; size: many; J: TRBJ2-1; DNA: TGTGCCACCAGTAATAGGGGGCCAAGGAATGAGCAGTTCTTC; CDR3: CATSNRGPRNEQFF
D: -; V: TRBV28; size: many; J: TRBJ1-2; DNA: TGTGCCAGCTACGGTGTGGTCTCAAATGGCTACACCTTC; CDR3: CASYGVVSNGYTF
D: TRBD1; V: TRBV5-1; size: many; J: TRBJ2-3; DNA: TGCGCCAGCAGCCCCGGACAGGGCAGCACAGATACGCAGTATTTT; CDR3: CASSPGQGSTDTQYF
D: TRBD1; V: TRBV7-9; size: many; J: TRBJ1-1; DNA: TGTGCCAGCAGCCCGCGGGACAGGGGGTGGAAGAACACTGAAGCTTTCTTT; CDR3: CASSPRDRGWKNTEAFF
D: -; V: TRBV20-1; size: many; J: TRBJ2-1; DNA: TGCAGTGCTAGTATTGTCGACAATGAGCAGTTCTTC; CDR3: CSASIVDNEQFF
D: -; V: TRBV12-3/TRBV12-4; size: many; J: TRBJ1-1; DNA: TGTGCCAGCAGCCCAACTGGACACAACACTGAAGCTTTCTTT; CDR3: CASSPTGHNTEAFF
D: -; V: TRBV20-1; size: many; J: TRBJ2-7; DNA: TGCAGTGCTAGATCCTCCCCTACCCACGAGCAGTACTTC; CDR3: CSARSSPTHEQYF
D: -; V: TRBV11-2; size: many; J: TRBJ1-3; DNA: TGTGCCAGCAGCCGAGGGAACTCTGGAAACACCATATATTTT; CDR3: CASSRGNSGNTIYF
D: TRBD1; V: TRBV5-1; size: many; J: TRBJ1-1; DNA: TGCGCCAGCAGCTTGGGGGACAGGGGGAACACTGAAGCTTTCTTT; CDR3: CASSLGDRGNTEAFF
D: -; V: TRBV9; size: many; J: TRBJ2-7; DNA: TGTGCCAGCGCGGTGGCCTTCCCCGACTACGAGCAGTACTTC; CDR3: CASAVAFPDYEQYF
D: -; V: TRBV20-1; size: -; J: TRBJ2-7; DNA: TGCAGTGCTAGGCCGCCTTCAGTGGAGCAGTACTTC; CDR3: CSARPPSVEQYF
D: TRBD1; V: TRBV6-6; size: many; J: TRBJ1-3; DNA: TGTGCCAGCACCCCCAGGGGGGGAACTGGAAACACCATATATTTT; CDR3: CASTPRGGTGNTIYF
D: -; V: TRBV7-2; size: many; J: TRBJ2-1; DNA: TGTGCCAGCAGCCCCGGACAGTTTAGCTCCTACAATGAGCAGTTCTTC; CDR3: CASSPGQFSSYNEQFF
D: -; V: TRBV25-1; size: many; J: TRBJ2-3; DNA: TGTGCCAGCAGTGCACACAAAACAGATACGCAGTATTTT; CDR3: CASSAHKTDTQYF
D: -; V: TRBV25-1; size: many; J: TRBJ1-1; DNA: TGTGCCAGCCGTCTTACAGACCGTACTGAAGCTTTCTTT; CDR3: CASRLTDRTEAFF
D: TRBD2; V: TRBV6-1; size: many; J: TRBJ2-3; DNA: TGTGCCAGCGGGAATAGCGGGAGACAAGATACGCAGTATTTT; CDR3: CASGNSGRQDTQYF
D: -; V: TRBV7-2; size: many; J: TRBJ2-1; DNA: TGTGCCAGCAGCCCCCCTGGAGGGATGCTGGGTGAGCAGTTCTTC; CDR3: CASSPPGGMLGEQFF
D: -; V: TRBV6-6; size: many; J: TRBJ1-5; DNA: TGTGCCAGCAGTTACCTCGGTAGTACAGGGCAACCCCAGCATTTT; CDR3: CASSYLGSTGQPQHF
D: TRBD2; V: TRBV7-2; size: many; J: TRBJ2-1; DNA: TGTGCCAGCAGCTCTGGACTAGCGGGAGGTAGCAATGAGCAGTTCTTC; CDR3: CASSSGLAGGSNEQFF
D: -; V: TRBV5-1; size: many; J: TRBJ1-1; DNA: TGCGCCAGCAGCTTGGCAGAATCAAGGTACACTGAAGCTTTCTTT; CDR3: CASSLAESRYTEAFF
D: -; V: TRBV27; size: many; J: TRBJ2-2; DNA: TGTGCCAGCAGTTTAAACTTCGCCGGGACCGGGGAGCTGTTTTTT; CDR3: CASSLNFAGTGELFF
D: -; V: TRBV20-1; size: many; J: TRBJ2-5; DNA: TGCAGTGCTAGACTTTCGGGGGAGACCCAGTACTTC; CDR3: CSARLSGETQYF
D: TRBD2; V: TRBV20-1; size: many; J: TRBJ2-7; DNA: TGCAGTGCTAGAGAGCGGGGGGCCTACGAGCAGTACTTC; CDR3: CSARERGAYEQYF
D: -; V: TRBV20-1; size: many; J: TRBJ1-5; DNA: TGCAGTGCTAGAGGCCCGCCCAGGATATCCAATCAGCCCCAGCATTTT; CDR3: CSARGPPRISNQPQHF
D: TRBD2; V: TRBV20-1; size: many; J: TRBJ2-7; DNA: TGCAGTGCTAGGAGAACTAGCGGGGGCGAGGAGCAGTACTTC; CDR3: CSARRTSGGEEQYF
D: TRBD2; V: TRBV6-1; size: many; J: TRBJ2-7; DNA: TGTGCAAGCTCGGGGACTAGCGGCTCCTACGAGCAGTACTTC; CDR3: CASSGTSGSYEQYF
D: -; V: TRBV20-1; size: many; J: TRBJ2-1; DNA: TGCAGTGCTAGAGGTCCGGGGCCCAATGAGCAGTTCTTC; CDR3: CSARGPGPNEQFF
D: -; V: TRBV7-9; size: -; J: TRBJ1-1; DNA: TGTGCCAGCGTGAGGATGGTAGGGGCTTTCTTT; CDR3: CASVRMVGAFF
D: TRBD2; V: TRBV7-3; size: many; J: TRBJ2-1; DNA: TGTGCCAGCAGCGCGGGACTAGGGGGAAATGAGCAGTTCTTC; CDR3: CASSAGLGGNEQFF
D: -; V: TRBV7-9; size: many; J: TRBJ2-2; DNA: TGTGCCAGCACCAAGCCCCAGGGGTCGAACACCGGGGAGCTGTTTTTT; CDR3: CASTKPQGSNTGELFF
D: -; V: TRBV15; size: many; J: TRBJ2-7; DNA: TGTGCCACCGGGGGCAGGGCGGGGTACGAGCAGTACTTC; CDR3: CATGGRAGYEQYF
D: TRBD1; V: TRBV18; size: -; J: TRBJ2-3; DNA: TGTGCCAGCTCACCAGGACAGGGCATCACAGATACGCAGTATTTT; CDR3: CASSPGQGITDTQYF
D: -; V: TRBV20-1; size: -; J: TRBJ2-1; DNA: TGCAGTGCTAACGGGAGTGGGGGCAGGGGTGAGCAGTTCTTC; CDR3: CSANGSGGRGEQFF
D: -; V: TRBV6-2/TRBV6-3; size: many; J: TRBJ2-6; DNA: TGTGCCAGCAGTTCACAAAGTTTCTCTGGGGCCAACGTCCTGACTTTC; CDR3: CASSSQSFSGANVLTF
D: TRBD1; V: TRBV5-1; size: many; J: TRBJ2-7; DNA: TGCGCCAGCAGCTTGGCGGGACAGGGGAGCTACGAGCAGTACTTC; CDR3: CASSLAGQGSYEQYF
D: TRBD2; V: TRBV20-1; size: many; J: TRBJ2-1; DNA: TGCAGTGCTTCTCGTCCTCGACTAGCGAATGAGCAGTTCTTC; CDR3: CSASRPRLANEQFF
D: -; V: TRBV2; size: many; J: TRBJ2-3; DNA: TGTGCCAGCGCTTGGAGGGCCGGGGAAGATACGCAGTATTTT; CDR3: CASAWRAGEDTQYF
D: TRBD1; V: TRBV5-1; size: many; J: TRBJ1-1; DNA: TGCGCCAGCAGCTTGGACAGGGGTTCCCCCGAAGCTTTCTTT; CDR3: CASSLDRGSPEAFF
D: TRBD2; V: TRBV3-1; size: many; J: TRBJ2-5; DNA: TGTGCCAGCAGCCAAGCTCAACAGGGACTAGCGGGAGGGCTGAAGACCCAGTACTTC; CDR3: CASSQAQQGLAGGLKTQYF